Presented here are 8 T cell receptor beta chains from one specimen sequenced in a study of blood T cell dynamics during melanoma immunotherapy. Stated time point: pre-treatment baseline. Sequencing was performed with immunoSEQ multiplex PCR; in TCRdb, only in-frame clones are kept and a portion is missing. The sample yields some 15,000 clones, roughly 83% seen once. Source: blood, taken from a patient treated with checkpoint blockade. The receptors stem from a human donor with melanoma.

The gene calls are TRBV29-1 and TRBJ1-2, with 7 bases matching TRBD1. CDR1 is SQVTM and CDR2 is ANQGSEA in the germline V gene. Unmatched junction bases numbered 8, after V lost 4 bases and J lost 0 bases. This CDR3 is built from 15 residues. The CDR3 DNA reads as TGCAGCGTTGTTCCGGGACAGTCAGCTAACTATGGCTACACCTTC. It encodes CSVVPGQSANYGYTF.

The chain employs TRBV19 and TRBJ2-3; tentative D call: TRBD1 (5 bases). Trimming stripped 10 bases from V and 2 bases from J, with 19 bases between. The CDR3 has 15 residues. From germline, CDR1 is LNHDA and CDR2 SQIVND (reference sequence). DNA for the CDR3: TGTGCCACCAAGGACAATCGGATGAACACAGATACGCAGTATTTT. It encodes CATKDNRMNTDTQYF.

V and J are TRBV19 and TRBJ1-4, with TRBD1 matching over 8 bases. The junction had 8 bases not matched to a gene; V was cut back by 3 bases and J by 5 bases. The germline V gene has CDR1 LNHDA and CDR2 SQIVND (reference sequence). The length of the CDR3 is 16 residues. The CDR3 region is CASSIPLGTGNEKLFF. CDR3 coding DNA: TGTGCCAGTAGTATCCCCCTAGGGACAGGAAATGAAAAACTGTTTTTT.

CDR3 DNA sequence: TGTGCCAGCAAGCTGGACCCCGCTTCCCCCGGGGAGCTGTTTTTT. This sequence encodes CASKLDPASPGELFF. The chain carries TRBV6-1 and TRBJ2-2; D gene ambiguous. The CDR3 is made up of 15 amino acids. V was clipped by 7 bases and J by 6 bases, with 18 bases between them. Germline V gene sequence: CDR1 MNHNS, CDR2 SASEGT.

J is TRBJ1-5 and V is TRBV5-1; D is perhaps TRBD1 (6 bases). Germline assignment: CDR1 SGHRS and CDR2 YFSETQ. The V and J ends lost 7 bases and 1 base respectively, with 15 bases between them. This CDR3 is built from 15 residues. The CDR3 region has the DNA TGCGCCAGCTCCCCCGGGGGGCCCAGCAATCAGCCCCAGCATTTT. Its translation is CASSPGGPSNQPQHF.

This chain links TRBV5-1 with TRBJ2-5; 9 bases map to TRBD1. The better agreement between TRBJ2-7 and the DNA end casts doubt on the J call. CDR1 SGHRS and CDR2 YFSETQ come from the germline V gene. This CDR3 comprises 16 residues. The DNA of the CDR3 is TGCGCCAGCAGCTTTCAGGGGACAGGGAAAGCCTACGAGCAGTACTTC. It yields the protein CASSFQGTGKAYEQYF.

The chain combines TRBV28 with TRBJ1-1; D is ambiguous. Germline lookup yields CDR1 MDHEN and CDR2 SYDVKM. The germline V and J ends were trimmed by 8 bases and 11 bases, with 15 bases remaining between them. This CDR3 has 11 residues. CDR3 sequence reads: CASPLLVEAFF. The CDR3 DNA is TGTGCCAGCCCCCTTCTTGTTGAGGCTTTCTTT.

In this sample, this clone turned up a few times. The genes are TRBV19 and TRBJ1-1; tentatively, D is TRBD1 (5 bases). This CDR3 is 13 amino acids long. Per the germline V gene, CDR1 is LNHDA and CDR2 is SQIVND (reference sequence). V lost 7 bases to trimming and J lost 4 bases, with 13 bases between them. CDR3: CASMGDQVTEAFF. In nucleotides, the CDR3 is TGTGCCAGTATGGGGGATCAGGTCACTGAAGCTTTCTTT.